This TCR beta chain was recorded in a study of cytomegalovirus exposure and HLA in healthy donors. Study-wide findings and caveats: The authors listed 180 or so TCR beta chains as cytomegalovirus-associated. A later analysis found TCR association rates differed by HLA locus, highest for DRB1 and lowest for HLA-C. With high specificity and sensitivity, the classifier reportedly diagnosed cytomegalovirus status.

It was with 60 Vbeta and 13 Jbeta primers that the PCR ran. Generated by immunoSEQ multiplex PCR, the TCRdb table keeps only in-frame clones and is missing some. The data contain about 110,000 clones, roughly three quarters of them seen just once; the ten biggest clones take up approximately 2.4%. Germline V gene lookup returns CDR1 SGDLS and CDR2 YYNGEE. This CDR3 is built from 20 residues. V was clipped by 6 bases and J by 4 bases; unmatched bases: 22. Of note for this clone: Its target is unknown.

Material for sequencing was PBMCs. The source of this sequence is a young man in good health and CMV-seronegative. The chain joins TRBV9 to TRBJ2-6, with 7 bases aligning to TRBD1. The DNA for the CDR3 is TGTGCCAGCACCTCCACCGGGACAGAAAAAACGCGGTCAGGGGCCAACGTCCTGACTTTC. Protein sequence: CASTSTGTEKTRSGANVLTF.